Sequencing of this TCR beta chain was carried out in a study of identical twins. The study's findings and limits: Recombination models fit unrelated individuals' TCR alpha sharing but underestimated twins'. Zero-insertion analyses might be partly confounded by invariant T cells like MAIT and iNKT. Cord blood's abundant beta clonotypes had fewer insertions, unlike memory repertoires.

TCRdb redid the calling of the 5' RACE reads with MiXCR, one entry per CDR3 protein. The sample comprises about 720,000 distinct CDR3 sequences, 8% to 9% of which are singletons, and roughly 0.97% rests with the top ten. V shed 0 bases and J shed 0 bases, with 11 bases lying between them. Germline CDR1 reads SGHDN; CDR2 reads FVKESK. CDR3 length equals 17 residues. About this clonotype itself: The antigen is not known.

These data are also associated with another study on yellow fever vaccine responses in identical twins.

Sequencing used PBMCs. This chain uses TRBV14 with TRBJ2-2; D gene uncertain. The receptor's source is a woman younger than 30 in good health. The DNA for the CDR3 is TGTGCCAGCAGCCAAGACTGGGCAGGCCCGAACACCGGGGAGCTGTTTTTT. Amino acid sequence: CASSQDWAGPNTGELFF.